The sequence of this T cell receptor beta chain was determined in a study of blood T cell repertoires in COVID-19. Study summary: Researchers got acute and convalescent COVID-19 samples from the United States, Italy and Spain. T cells, B-cell-depleted T cells, or PBMCs supplied cDNA or gDNA.

The data were produced by immunoSEQ multiplex PCR, yet TCRdb's version contains in-frame clones alone and is incomplete. The sample lists some 83,000 clones, around 88% occurring once. Material: peripheral blood. The receptor's source is a man between 60 and 75 years old with acute or convalescent COVID-19.

The CDR3 DNA reads TGCGCCAGCAGCTTTGTAGGAGATCTGGGCACTGAAGCTTTCTTT. Residues: CASSFVGDLGTEAFF. The rearrangement joins TRBV5-1 to TRBJ1-1; D gene unclear. V lost 2 bases and J 4 bases, leaving 15 bases between the germline ends. Germline values: CDR1 SGHRS, CDR2 YFSETQ. This CDR3 contains 15 residues. Full variable domain (outside the CDR3, taken from reference TRBV5-1 and TRBJ1-1): KAGVTQTPRYLIKTRGQQVTLSCSPISGHRSVSWYQQTPGQGLQFLFEYFSETQRNKGNFPGRFSGRQFSNSRSEMNVSTLELGDSALYLCASSFVGDLGTEAFFGQGTRLTVV.